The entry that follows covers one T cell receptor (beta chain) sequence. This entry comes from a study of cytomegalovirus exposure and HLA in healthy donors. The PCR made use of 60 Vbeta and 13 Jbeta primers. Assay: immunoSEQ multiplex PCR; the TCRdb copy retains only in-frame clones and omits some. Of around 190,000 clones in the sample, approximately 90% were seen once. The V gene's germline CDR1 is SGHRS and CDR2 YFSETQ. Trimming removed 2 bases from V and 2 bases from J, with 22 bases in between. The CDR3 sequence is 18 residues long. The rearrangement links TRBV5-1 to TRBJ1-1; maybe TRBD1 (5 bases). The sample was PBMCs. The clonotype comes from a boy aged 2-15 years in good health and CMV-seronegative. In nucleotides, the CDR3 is TGCGCCAGCAGCTTAAACTCAAACCCCAGGGTCCGAAACACTGAAGCTTTCTTT. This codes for CASSLNSNPRVRNTEAFF.